One sample yielded the 30 T cell receptor beta chains listed below, sequenced in a study of cytomegalovirus exposure and HLA in healthy donors. In the PCR, 60 Vbeta and 13 Jbeta primers were used. Clones were read by immunoSEQ multiplex PCR, and TCRdb kept only the in-frame ones, dropping some. The data hold some 200,000 clones, with more than 65% observed a single time. Sequencing was carried out using PBMCs. The origin of the receptors is a woman aged 25 to 39 in good health and CMV-seronegative.

V gene TRBV5-1 combines with J gene TRBJ1-4; the match to TRBD1 covers 7 bases. The germline V gene has CDR1 SGHRS and CDR2 YFSETQ. The CDR3 extends over 13 amino acids. The V gene end was trimmed by 5 bases and the J gene end by 4 bases; junction bases not matched to a gene: 2. The CDR3 region is CASRGTVNEKLFF. CDR3 in DNA: TGCGCCAGCAGAGGGACAGTTAATGAAAAACTGTTTTTT.

V gene TRBV19 combines with J gene TRBJ2-1; 8 positions match TRBD2. Trimming took 3 bases from V and 8 from J; bases not matched to a gene: 12. This CDR3 comprises 16 residues. The germline CDR1 and CDR2 sequences are LNHDA and SQIVND (reference sequence). The CDR3 sequence is CASSIFPGGALDEQFF. CDR3 DNA sequence: TGTGCCAGTAGTATTTTTCCGGGGGGGGCCCTGGATGAGCAGTTCTTC.

V and J are TRBV5-6 and TRBJ2-5; no firm D call. The CDR3 spans 15 residues. Trimming left V 4 bases short and J 0 bases short, with 13 bases between. From germline, CDR1 is SGHDT and CDR2 YYEEEE. The CDR3 reads CASSHWAANQETQYF. In DNA, the CDR3 is TGTGCCAGCAGCCACTGGGCCGCCAACCAAGAGACCCAGTACTTC.

This clone came up a few times. CDR3 nucleotides: TGTGCCAGCAGCTGGGGGACAGAGAACACTGAAGCTTTCTTT. It is translated as CASSWGTENTEAFF. V and J are TRBV5-6 and TRBJ1-1; 7 positions agree with TRBD1. Germline lookup yields CDR1 SGHDT and CDR2 YYEEEE. The ends lost 3 bases at V and 1 base at J; junction bases unmatched: 3. The CDR3 has 14 amino acids.

This clone appeared a few times. The V gene is TRBV27, the J gene TRBJ1-5, with 8 bases matching TRBD1. Germline CDR1 reads MNHEY; CDR2 reads SMNVEV (reference sequence). The CDR3 is 16 residues long. V was pared by 6 bases and J by 8 bases, with 15 bases of the junction left unmatched. The DNA for the CDR3 is TGTGCCAGCAGCGAAATCGGACAGGGCGGGAGGGAGCCCCAGCATTTT. This encodes CASSEIGQGGREPQHF.

The V gene is TRBV18, the J gene TRBJ1-5; D remains unclear. The CDR3 extends over 14 amino acids. Germline V lookup: CDR1 KGHSH, CDR2 LQKENI. V dropped 6 bases and J dropped 0 bases, with 9 bases sitting between them. This chain's CDR3 is CASSPGSSNQPQHF. The DNA of the CDR3 is TGTGCCAGCTCTCCGGGGAGTAGCAATCAGCCCCAGCATTTT.

The DNA for the CDR3 is TGTGCCAGTAGCCCGGGACAGGACACCGGGGAGCTGTTTTTT. Translating gives CASSPGQDTGELFF. V usage is TRBV19 and J usage is TRBJ2-2; 8 nucleotides match TRBD1. From germline, CDR1 is LNHDA and CDR2 SQIVND (reference sequence). Trimming cost V 6 bases and J 3 bases; bases outside gene matches: 3. The CDR3 has 14 amino acids.

The chain joins TRBV21-1 to TRBJ2-5; the table's D gene call, TRBD1, was not cross checked with the DNA. TRBV21-1 is termed a pseudogene. The CDR3 covers 16 residues. DNA for the CDR3: TGTGCCACCCAATATCTAAAGCAGGGGCACCAAGAGACCCAGTACTTC. Protein product: CATQYLKQGHQETQYF.

The chain recombines TRBV5-1 with TRBJ1-1; tentatively, D is TRBD1 (5 bases). Looked up from germline, CDR1 is SGHRS and CDR2 is YFSETQ. The CDR3 is 16 amino acids. V was trimmed by 4 bases and J by 4 bases, leaving 20 bases between them. The chain's CDR3 is CASSPLGSAGGTEAFF. Written as DNA, the CDR3 is TGCGCCAGCAGCCCGCTGGGGAGCGCGGGGGGCACTGAAGCTTTCTTT. Full variable domain (missing parts from reference TRBV5-1 and TRBJ1-1): KAGVTQTPRYLIKTRGQQVTLSCSPISGHRSVSWYQQTPGQGLQFLFEYFSETQRNKGNFPGRFSGRQFSNSRSEMNVSTLELGDSALYLCASSPLGSAGGTEAFFGQGTRLTVV.

V and J are TRBV9 and TRBJ2-1, with a tentative D call TRBD2 (6 bases). Germline lookup yields CDR1 SGDLS and CDR2 YYNGEE. With 2 bases removed from V and 8 bases from J, the gap between germline ends came to 17 bases. The CDR3 totals 15 residues. The CDR3 here is CASSVGGLTLDEQFF. Written as DNA, the CDR3 is TGTGCCAGCAGCGTCGGAGGGTTAACTCTCGATGAGCAGTTCTTC.

This rearrangement joins TRBV5-6 to TRBJ1-2, with 7 bases matching TRBD1. The germline gives CDR1 SGHDT, CDR2 YYEEEE. V lost 4 bases to trimming and J lost 4 bases; unmatched junction nucleotides: 7. The CDR3 spans 14 residues. CDR3 nucleotides: TGTGCCAGCAGCATAACCGGGACAGCCTATGGCTACACCTTC. Amino acid sequence: CASSITGTAYGYTF.

The V and J genes are TRBV9 and TRBJ2-3; 12 bases agree with TRBD2. Per germline, CDR1 SGDLS and CDR2 YYNGEE. This CDR3 is 19 amino acids long. The V segment lost 4 bases and the J segment 2 bases; nucleotides outside the gene matches: 14. The CDR3 here is CASSPRTLAGGRLTDTQYF. The CDR3 DNA sequence: TGTGCCAGCAGCCCCCGGACCCTAGCGGGGGGGCGCCTCACAGATACGCAGTATTTT. Together with reference TRBV9 and TRBJ2-3, the CDR3 gives the full variable domain: DSGVTQTPKHLITATGQRVTLRCSPRSGDLSVYWYQQSLDQGLQFLIQYYNGEERAKGNILERFSAQQFPDLHSELNLSSLELGDSALYFCASSPRTLAGGRLTDTQYFGPGTRLTVL.

The chain uses TRBV27 and TRBJ2-7; 15 bases are a match to TRBD2. V shed 5 bases, J shed 3 bases, and the junction held 5 bases outside the gene matches. Germline values: CDR1 MNHEY, CDR2 SMNVEV (reference sequence). The CDR3 is made up of 16 amino acids. CDR3 DNA sequence: TGTGCCAGCAGTGGACGGACTAGCGGGGGGGGCTACGAGCAGTACTTC. Amino acids: CASSGRTSGGGYEQYF.

The J gene is TRBJ2-1, the V gene TRBV27; possible D gene TRBD2, 6 bases. Germline values: CDR1 MNHEY, CDR2 SMNVEV (reference sequence). Trimming took off 8 bases at V and 0 bases at J, with 8 bases between the two ends. This CDR3 is built from 13 residues. CDR3 residues: CASAGSSYNEQFF. The DNA of the CDR3 is TGTGCCAGCGCGGGGAGCTCCTACAATGAGCAGTTCTTC.

This clone has only a few counts. The chain joins TRBV9 to TRBJ2-7; 8 bases map to TRBD1. V lost 0 bases and J lost 3; bases outside the gene matches: 8. The CDR3 covers 16 residues. CDR1 is SGDLS, CDR2 YYNGEE, per germline. The CDR3 region is CASSVGGTGHNYEQYF. CDR3 nucleotides: TGTGCCAGCAGCGTAGGAGGGACAGGCCATAACTACGAGCAGTACTTC.

This rearrangement joins TRBV6-1 to TRBJ2-1; possible D gene TRBD1, 5 bases. From germline, CDR1 is MNHNS and CDR2 SASEGT. The CDR3 runs 15 residues. V lost 4 bases, J lost 3 bases, and 13 bases lay in between. The CDR3 DNA is TGTGCCAGCAGTGGGGGTGGGCAGGGCTACAATGAGCAGTTCTTC. This translates into CASSGGGQGYNEQFF.

This rearrangement joins TRBV7-6 to TRBJ2-7; 7 bases match TRBD1. The CDR3 runs to 15 residues. Losses at the gene ends were 3 bases for V and 2 bases for J; bases not matched to a gene: 7. CDR1 SGHVS and CDR2 FNYEAQ come from the germline V gene. CDR3 protein: CASSLQTGFTYEQYF. The CDR3 region has the DNA TGTGCCAGCAGCTTGCAGACAGGGTTCACCTACGAGCAGTACTTC.

CDR3 loop: CASSTGGGTEAFF. In DNA, the CDR3 is TGTGCCAGCAGCACGGGGGGGGGTACTGAAGCTTTCTTT. The gene calls are TRBV5-4 and TRBJ1-1, with D possibly TRBD1 on 5 matching bases. CDR1 is SGHNT, CDR2 YYREEE, per germline (reference sequence). The CDR3 has 13 amino acids. The ends were cut back, 4 bases at V and 5 bases at J, with 12 bases in the middle.

J is TRBJ1-2 and V is TRBV4-3; TRBD1 matches at 7 bases. The germline CDR1 and CDR2 sequences are LGHNA and YSLEER. V was pared by 1 base and J by 4 bases, with 6 bases of the junction left unmatched. The CDR3 loop spans 15 amino acids. This CDR3 is CASSQGPTGSYGYTF. Here the CDR3 DNA reads TGCGCCAGCAGCCAAGGACCGACAGGGTCCTATGGCTACACCTTC.

As concerns this clone: The germline gene is not matched at one end of the junction; a read error may be the cause. The chain is built from TRBV6-1 and TRBJ1-5; D unresolved. The CDR3 consists of 14 residues. Germline-derived CDR1 and CDR2 are MNHNS and SASEGT. CDR3: CASSEAGSKQPQHF. The CDR3 region has the DNA TGTGCCAGCAGTGAAGCTGGGAGCAAACAGCCCCAGCATTTT.

This chain links TRBV5-6 with TRBJ1-1; D not certain. The CDR3 sequence is 14 residues long. Germline V gene data show CDR1 as SGHDT and CDR2 as YYEEEE. V gave up 0 bases and J gave up 0 bases, with 6 bases separating them. The DNA for the CDR3 is TGTGCCAGCAGCTTGGTGTCGGTGAACACTGAAGCTTTCTTT. Translating it yields CASSLVSVNTEAFF.

The chain has TRBV6-6 and TRBJ1-2, with TRBD1 as a possible D gene (5 bases). Germline lookup yields CDR1 MNHNY and CDR2 SVGAGI (reference sequence). With 5 bases removed from V and 8 bases from J, the gap between germline ends came to 18 bases. CDR3 length equals 14 residues. CDR3 amino acids: CASSLMGQAPGYTF. The CDR3 coding sequence is TGTGCCAGCAGTCTAATGGGGCAGGCTCCAGGCTACACCTTC.

This sequence joins TRBV19 and TRBJ2-7, with D perhaps matching TRBD1 (6 bases). Germline CDR1 reads LNHDA; CDR2 reads SQIVND (reference sequence). V lost 1 base, J lost 5 bases, and 12 bases lay in between. The CDR3 loop spans 14 amino acids. The CDR3 loop is CASSIVGTLNEQYF. The CDR3 region has the DNA TGTGCCAGTAGTATAGTGGGGACACTTAACGAGCAGTACTTC.

This clone was seen a handful of times. The chain couples TRBV2 to TRBJ2-7; 14 nucleotides align to TRBD2. CDR1 is SNHLY, CDR2 FYNNEI, per germline. V lost 5 bases and J lost 0; bases outside the gene matches: 12. CDR3 length: 19 amino acids. CDR3 bases: TGTGCCAGCAGTACCGGGACACTCGGGACTAGCGGGAGCTCCTACGAGCAGTACTTC. This gives the protein CASSTGTLGTSGSSYEQYF.

The chain carries TRBV15 and TRBJ2-7; 9 nucleotides agree with TRBD2. The J segment lost 6 bases and the V segment lost 3 bases, leaving 6 bases of the junction unmatched. CDR3 length equals 14 residues. The germline CDR1 and CDR2 sequences are LNHNV and YYDKDF (reference sequence). CDR3 sequence reads: CATSRGLAGREQYF. The CDR3 DNA follows: TGTGCCACCAGCAGGGGGCTAGCGGGACGCGAGCAGTACTTC.

Only a few counts were recorded for this clone. The chain has TRBV4-2 and TRBJ2-1; 9 bases map to TRBD2. The trim removed 0 bases at V and 7 bases at J, leaving 7 bases unmatched. Per germline, CDR1 LGHNA and CDR2 YNFKEQ. The CDR3 contains 16 residues. The CDR3 here is CASSQDSGSGGNEQFF. The CDR3 DNA reads TGTGCCAGCAGCCAAGATAGCGGGAGTGGGGGGAATGAGCAGTTCTTC.

This chain connects TRBV4-3 to TRBJ1-2; D is perhaps TRBD1 (6 bases). Germline CDR1 and CDR2: LGHNA and YSLEER. The CDR3 length is 16 residues. The ends were cut back, 3 bases at V and 0 bases at J, with 14 bases in the middle. Here the CDR3 DNA reads TGCGCCAGCAGCCAGCTTCGTCCAGGGGCTAACTATGGCTACACCTTC. Encoded protein: CASSQLRPGANYGYTF.

The chain carries TRBV14 and TRBJ2-7, with D maybe TRBD1 (5 bases). There are 15 residues in the CDR3. Between the trimmed V and J ends, which lost 3 bases and 4 bases, there was a span of 16 bases. Germline-derived CDR1 and CDR2 are SGHDN and FVKESK. Here the CDR3 reads CASSHLASRDYEQYF. The CDR3 DNA sequence: TGTGCCAGCAGCCATCTCGCTTCCAGGGATTACGAGCAGTACTTC.

The gene calls are TRBV9 and TRBJ2-7; tentative D call: TRBD1 (6 bases). The germline V gene has CDR1 SGDLS and CDR2 YYNGEE. This CDR3 has 16 amino acids. Trimming cost V 3 bases and J 5 bases, with 21 bases left between them. CDR3 DNA sequence: TGTGCCAGCAGCGCCGCCAGACTGGGGGCTAGTGACGAGCAGTACTTC. Encoded protein: CASSAARLGASDEQYF.

V is TRBV7-8 and J is TRBJ1-1, with D tentatively TRBD1 (5 bases). With 0 bases removed from V and 8 bases from J, the gap between germline ends came to 13 bases. This CDR3 region has 14 residues. Germline assignment: CDR1 SGHVS and CDR2 FQNEAQ. The DNA of the CDR3 is TGTGCCAGCAGCTTAGCGCTGGGGCAGATCGAAGCTTTCTTT. Amino acids: CASSLALGQIEAFF.